Below, one T cell receptor (beta chain) is given with its context. Its matching antigen is unknown. The entry originates in a study of regulatory T cells in long-lasting Graves disease. Whole-study context: Persistence in Graves' disease required over 5 years of antithyroid drugs plus positive TSH receptor antibodies. Findings of the study overall: New patients shared approximately 1,000 public clonotypes, and persistent patients shared more, with approximately 2,600.

Arm-PCR of CDR3 regions with iRepertoire HTBI primers generated TCR beta libraries. MiXCR, applied by TCRdb to the multiplex PCR reads, yields one record per CDR3 protein. The sample yields 350,000 to 500,000 distinct CDR3 sequences, about 21% seen once. Time point: persistent/refractory GD, antithyroid drugs over 5 years with positive TRAb. With RNA extracted from PBMCs as input, the TCR library was made. Roughly 9 milliliters of peripheral blood were taken and placed in EDTA tubes. This specimen consisted of peripheral blood mononuclear cells (PBMCs), obtained when the disease was refractory, from a patient treated with antithyroid drugs. The receptor comes from a female donor with Graves disease.

CDR3 in amino acids: CASSEPSRASYEQYF. CDR3 in DNA: TGCGCCAGCAGTGAGCCGAGTAGGGCCTCCTACGAGCAGTACTTC. V gene TRBV10-2 combines with J gene TRBJ2-7; D unresolved. The germline gives CDR1 WSHSY, CDR2 SAAADI. Trimming removed 2 bases at V and 0 bases at J, with 11 bases between. This CDR3 contains 15 residues.